The sequence of this T cell receptor (beta chain) was determined in a study of T-cell memory formation after mild COVID-19. Background on the study: Clustering of TCRs was largely donor specific. General study points: While clones contracting from day 15 to 85 were balanced between CD4 and CD8, later expanders leaned CD4+. Within pre-infection memory, some responding clones were found, suggesting cross-reactive memory joined.

This clonotype was recorded a few times. The antigen remains unidentified. MiXCR was run by TCRdb on the 5' RACE reads, yielding one entry per CDR3 protein. The sample comprises approximately 560,000 distinct CDR3 sequences, 15% to 20% of which are singletons, and roughly 7.8% rests with the top ten. The CDR3 extends over 16 amino acids. Germline V gene sequence: CDR1 SGHRS, CDR2 YFSETQ. V shed 3 bases, J shed 1 base, and the junction held 7 bases outside the gene matches. This clonotype originated in an adult woman who had mild COVID-19 (a few samples of this study predate the infection). Cell type and time point are not known. This rearrangement joins TRBV5-1 to TRBJ2-3; 8 bases agree with TRBD2. Sequencing used PBMCs or a T cell subset sorted from them (not recorded which). The CDR3 spells CASSSAGGGRTDTQYF. The CDR3 DNA reads TGCGCCAGCAGCTCAGCCGGGGGGGGACGCACAGATACGCAGTATTTT.